Each of the 16 T cell receptor beta chains below was sequenced from the same sample in a study of blood T cell repertoires in COVID-19. TCRdb's copy holds only in-frame clones and misses some; the assay was immunoSEQ multiplex PCR. The table shows some 150,000 clones, with roughly 90% occurring only once. Sequenced sample: PBMCs or T cells enriched from blood (not recorded which). These receptors all come from a human donor with acute COVID-19. The donor label of this sample is uncertain.

The chain joins TRBV9 to TRBJ2-3, with TRBD2 identical over 10 bases. This CDR3 has 16 amino acids. The junction had 8 bases not matched to a gene; V was cut back by 2 bases and J by 5 bases. The germline gives CDR1 SGDLS, CDR2 YYNGEE. CDR3 sequence (DNA): TGTGCCAGCAGCGTGCTAGCGGGGGATGGGAGAGATACGCAGTATTTT. This gives the protein CASSVLAGDGRDTQYF.

This chain connects TRBV30 to TRBJ1-2, with 7 bases matching TRBD1. The junction had 4 bases not matched to a gene; V was cut back by 2 bases and J by 4 bases. CDR1 and CDR2 from the germline V gene are GTSNPN and SVGIG (reference sequence). This CDR3 is 13 amino acids long. Here the CDR3 DNA reads TGTGCCTGGAGTCCGGGACAGAGCTATGGCTACACCTTC. Protein product: CAWSPGQSYGYTF. The variable domain in full, with the rest retrieved from reference TRBV30 and TRBJ1-2, is SQTIHQWPATLVQPVGSPLSLECTVEGTSNPNLYWYRQAAGRGLQLLFYSVGIGQISSEVPQNLSASRPQDRQFILSSKKLLLSDSGFYLCAWSPGQSYGYTFGSGTRLTVV.

The gene calls are TRBV28 and TRBJ1-1; 8 nucleotides line up with TRBD1. The germline V gene encodes CDR1 MDHEN and CDR2 SYDVKM. The CDR3 has 16 amino acids. J lost 4 bases, V lost 5 bases, and 12 bases had no gene match. CDR3 loop: CASSTTGGGYFTEAFF. The CDR3 region has the DNA TGTGCCAGCAGTACCACAGGGGGGGGTTATTTCACTGAAGCTTTCTTT.

This chain joins TRBV28 and TRBJ1-1; tentative D call: TRBD1 (6 bases). This CDR3 comprises 14 residues. V gave up 6 bases and J gave up 8 bases, with 19 bases separating them. The germline V gene has CDR1 MDHEN and CDR2 SYDVKM. For the CDR3, the DNA is TGTGCCAGCAGCACACAGGGACGGACAGAGGAAGCTTTCTTT. This gives the protein CASSTQGRTEEAFF.

V gene TRBV6-5 combines with J gene TRBJ2-5, with D possibly being TRBD1 (6 bases). This CDR3 has 13 amino acids. Germline CDR1 reads MNHEY; CDR2 reads SVGAGI. The V and J ends lost 6 bases and 5 bases respectively, with 13 bases between them. This chain's CDR3 is CASSYTGLETQYF. CDR3 sequence (DNA): TGTGCCAGCAGCTATACAGGGTTGGAGACCCAGTACTTC.

This rearrangement joins TRBV10-3 to TRBJ2-7; maybe TRBD2 (5 bases). Per germline, CDR1 ENHRY and CDR2 SYGVKD. V dropped 6 bases and J dropped 2 bases, with 11 bases sitting between them. The CDR3 totals 13 residues. The CDR3 nucleotides are TGTGCCATCAGAGAGACGGAGGCCTACGAGCAGTACTTC. Amino acid sequence: CAIRETEAYEQYF.

The J gene is TRBJ1-1, the V gene TRBV5-1; a possible D gene is TRBD1 (6 bases). Trimming took off 0 bases at V and 1 base at J, with 10 bases between the two ends. The CDR3 runs to 15 residues. Germline V gene sequence: CDR1 SGHRS, CDR2 YFSETQ. This CDR3 is CASSLGTVQNTEAFF. The CDR3 DNA reads as TGCGCCAGCAGCTTGGGGACAGTCCAGAACACTGAAGCTTTCTTT.

The chain employs TRBV6-4 and TRBJ2-7, with D perhaps TRBD1 (6 bases). The germline V gene encodes CDR1 MRHNA and CDR2 SNTAGT. This CDR3 has 14 residues. V shed 6 bases and J shed 1 base, with 13 bases lying between them. The CDR3 protein is CASRRTVGSYEQYF. CDR3 coding DNA: TGTGCCAGCAGAAGGACAGTTGGGTCCTACGAGCAGTACTTC.

This sequence joins TRBV5-4 and TRBJ2-2, with 8 bases identical to TRBD1. Germline CDR1 SGHNT, CDR2 YYREEE (reference sequence). The CDR3 sequence is 17 residues long. The V gene end was trimmed by 1 base and the J gene end by 5 bases; junction bases not matched to a gene: 10. Here the CDR3 reads CASSLKPGQGKTGELFF. In nucleotides, the CDR3 is TGTGCCAGCAGCTTGAAGCCAGGACAGGGAAAAACCGGGGAGCTGTTTTTT.

The J gene is TRBJ2-1, the V gene TRBV19; 8 nucleotides line up with TRBD2. The V and J ends lost 5 bases and 0 bases, in that order; junction bases with no gene match: 6. Germline V gene sequence: CDR1 LNHDA, CDR2 SQIVND (reference sequence). The CDR3 loop spans 16 amino acids. The CDR3 sequence: CASSSIAGSSYNEQFF. The CDR3 DNA follows: TGTGCCAGTAGTTCAATAGCGGGAAGCTCCTACAATGAGCAGTTCTTC.

V gene TRBV6-6 combines with J gene TRBJ1-3; D possibly corresponds to TRBD1 (6 bases). The CDR3 is made up of 15 amino acids. Germline V gene lookup returns CDR1 MNHNY and CDR2 SVGAGI (reference sequence). The V gene lost 2 bases and the J gene lost 1 base, with 9 bases spanning the gap. The DNA of the CDR3 is TGTGCCAGCAGTTACGGGGGCGGATCTGGAAACACCATATATTTT. It translates to CASSYGGGSGNTIYF.

The table lists this clone with a count of one. This chain connects TRBV4-1 to TRBJ1-2; weak D call: TRBD1 (6 bases). With 1 base removed from V and 3 bases from J, the gap between germline ends came to 9 bases. This CDR3 has 14 residues. Germline CDR1 reads MGHRA; CDR2 reads YSYEKL. The CDR3, as DNA: TGCGCCAGCAGCCAAGGGACAGCCTACTATGGCTACACCTTC. The encoded protein is CASSQGTAYYGYTF.

The J gene is TRBJ1-1, the V gene TRBV5-1; D is ambiguous. The CDR3 extends over 16 amino acids. Germline V gene lookup returns CDR1 SGHRS and CDR2 YFSETQ. V shed 2 bases and J shed 0 bases, with 14 bases lying between them. The CDR3 region has the DNA TGCGCCAGCAGCTTCTTGGGTAGGAGCCTGAACACTGAAGCTTTCTTT. Residues: CASSFLGRSLNTEAFF.

The chain combines TRBV7-3 with TRBJ2-2; 9 bases line up with TRBD2. The CDR3 contains 15 residues. Trimming cost V 5 bases and J 0 bases; bases outside gene matches: 1. The germline CDR1 and CDR2 sequences are SGHTA and FQGTGA. CDR3 bases: TGTGCCAGCAGCCGACTAGCGGCGAACACCGGGGAGCTGTTTTTT. Translating it yields CASSRLAANTGELFF.

A few counts support this clone. The J gene is TRBJ2-2, the V gene TRBV25-1; possible D gene TRBD1, 5 bases. The V end lost 4 bases, the J end lost 6 bases, and 9 bases lay between the germline ends. The CDR3 is 13 residues long. Germline assignment: CDR1 MGHDK and CDR2 SYGVNS. CDR3: CASSGLGAGELFF. In nucleotides, the CDR3 is TGTGCCAGCAGTGGCCTAGGGGCCGGGGAGCTGTTTTTT. Full variable domain (rest looked up from reference TRBV25-1 and TRBJ2-2): EADIYQTPRYLVIGTGKKITLECSQTMGHDKMYWYQQDPGMELHLIHYSYGVNSTEKGDLSSESTVSRIRTEHFPLTLESARPSHTSQYLCASSGLGAGELFFGEGSRLTVL.

The chain is built from TRBV5-6 and TRBJ2-4; TRBD1 matches at 10 bases. Germline lookup yields CDR1 SGHDT and CDR2 YYEEEE. J gave up 6 bases and V 4 bases, and 7 bases lay outside the gene matches. This CDR3 contains 15 residues. CDR3 DNA: TGTGCCAGCAGCAGACAGGGGGCTGATAGAAACATTCAGTACTTC. Translated, it gives CASSRQGADRNIQYF.